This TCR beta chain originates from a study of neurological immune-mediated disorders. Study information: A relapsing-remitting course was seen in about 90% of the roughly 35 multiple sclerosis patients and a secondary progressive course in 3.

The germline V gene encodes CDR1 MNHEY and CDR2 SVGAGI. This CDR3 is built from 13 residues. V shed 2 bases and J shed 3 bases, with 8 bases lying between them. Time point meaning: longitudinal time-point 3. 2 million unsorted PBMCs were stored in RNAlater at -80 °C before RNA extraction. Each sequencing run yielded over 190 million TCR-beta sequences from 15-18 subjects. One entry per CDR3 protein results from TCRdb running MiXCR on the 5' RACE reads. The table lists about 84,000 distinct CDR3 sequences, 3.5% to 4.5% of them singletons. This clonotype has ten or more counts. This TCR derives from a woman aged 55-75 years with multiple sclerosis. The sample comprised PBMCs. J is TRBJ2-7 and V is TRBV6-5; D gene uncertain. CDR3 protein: CASSYGSNYEQYF. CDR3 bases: TGTGCCAGCAGTTACGGATCGAACTACGAGCAGTACTTC.